This T cell receptor beta chain was recorded in a study of blood T cell repertoires in COVID-19. Method: immunoSEQ multiplex PCR; TCRdb's copy keeps in-frame clones and lacks some. Among 150,000 or so clones listed, 75% to 90% were seen once. The age range of participants was about 18 to 95 years, with residence in under 30 US areas. Germline loops: CDR1 MNHEY, CDR2 SVGAGI. The CDR3 consists of 16 residues. Germline trimming cut 2 bases from V and 6 bases from J; bases unmatched to any gene: 7. The rearrangement links TRBV6-5 to TRBJ2-5; TRBD1 matches 12 bases. Material: PBMCs or T cells enriched from blood (not recorded which). The origin of this receptor is a woman aged 40 to 50 who had been exposed to COVID-19. The CDR3: CASSYVGTGGWKTQYF. In nucleotides, the CDR3 is TGTGCCAGCAGTTACGTAGGGACAGGGGGCTGGAAGACCCAGTACTTC.